This note documents a single T cell receptor beta chain sequence. Its target is not known. The sample comes from a study of somatic mutations in cytotoxic T cells in rheumatoid arthritis. Germline loops: CDR1 SGDLS, CDR2 YYNGEE. Trimming at V came to 0 bases and at J to 2 bases, leaving 6 bases not matched to a gene. There are 16 residues in the CDR3. Study-wide results and limits: A rise in CD8+ clonality with age was seen in rheumatoid arthritis patients but not in healthy controls. For rheumatoid arthritis patients, the slight TRBV07 underrepresentation lacked multiple-comparison adjustment.

Per the authors' pipeline: Patient CD8+ clones above 1% seldom matched published virus-specific TCRB sequences. Clones were sequenced by immunoSEQ multiplex PCR, and TCRdb holds only the in-frame ones, with some missing. V and J calls and clone size are copied from that table; D and trimming were computed from the DNA. The sample lists fewer than 20,000 clones, approximately 67% seen once, with 15% to 20% in the top ten. The sample was CD8+ T cells sorted from blood. The V call is TRBV9, the J call TRBJ2-5; 8 bases align to TRBD2. The sequence was collected from an adult with rheumatoid arthritis. The CDR3 here is CASSVAAGAAQETQYF. In DNA, the CDR3 is TGTGCCAGCAGCGTAGCAGCGGGGGCCGCACAAGAGACCCAGTACTTC.